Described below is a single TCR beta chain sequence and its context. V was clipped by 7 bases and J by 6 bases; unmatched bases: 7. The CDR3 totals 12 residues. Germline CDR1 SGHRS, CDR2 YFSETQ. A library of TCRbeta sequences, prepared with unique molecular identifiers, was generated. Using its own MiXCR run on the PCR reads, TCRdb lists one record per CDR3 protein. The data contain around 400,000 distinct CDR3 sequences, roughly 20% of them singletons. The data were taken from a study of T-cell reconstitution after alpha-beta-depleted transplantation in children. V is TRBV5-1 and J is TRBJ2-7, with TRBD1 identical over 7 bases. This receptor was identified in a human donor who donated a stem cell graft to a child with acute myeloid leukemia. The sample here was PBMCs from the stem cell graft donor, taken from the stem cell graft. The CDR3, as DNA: TGCGCCAGCCGAGAGCCAGGGGGCGAGCAGTACTTC. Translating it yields CASREPGGEQYF.